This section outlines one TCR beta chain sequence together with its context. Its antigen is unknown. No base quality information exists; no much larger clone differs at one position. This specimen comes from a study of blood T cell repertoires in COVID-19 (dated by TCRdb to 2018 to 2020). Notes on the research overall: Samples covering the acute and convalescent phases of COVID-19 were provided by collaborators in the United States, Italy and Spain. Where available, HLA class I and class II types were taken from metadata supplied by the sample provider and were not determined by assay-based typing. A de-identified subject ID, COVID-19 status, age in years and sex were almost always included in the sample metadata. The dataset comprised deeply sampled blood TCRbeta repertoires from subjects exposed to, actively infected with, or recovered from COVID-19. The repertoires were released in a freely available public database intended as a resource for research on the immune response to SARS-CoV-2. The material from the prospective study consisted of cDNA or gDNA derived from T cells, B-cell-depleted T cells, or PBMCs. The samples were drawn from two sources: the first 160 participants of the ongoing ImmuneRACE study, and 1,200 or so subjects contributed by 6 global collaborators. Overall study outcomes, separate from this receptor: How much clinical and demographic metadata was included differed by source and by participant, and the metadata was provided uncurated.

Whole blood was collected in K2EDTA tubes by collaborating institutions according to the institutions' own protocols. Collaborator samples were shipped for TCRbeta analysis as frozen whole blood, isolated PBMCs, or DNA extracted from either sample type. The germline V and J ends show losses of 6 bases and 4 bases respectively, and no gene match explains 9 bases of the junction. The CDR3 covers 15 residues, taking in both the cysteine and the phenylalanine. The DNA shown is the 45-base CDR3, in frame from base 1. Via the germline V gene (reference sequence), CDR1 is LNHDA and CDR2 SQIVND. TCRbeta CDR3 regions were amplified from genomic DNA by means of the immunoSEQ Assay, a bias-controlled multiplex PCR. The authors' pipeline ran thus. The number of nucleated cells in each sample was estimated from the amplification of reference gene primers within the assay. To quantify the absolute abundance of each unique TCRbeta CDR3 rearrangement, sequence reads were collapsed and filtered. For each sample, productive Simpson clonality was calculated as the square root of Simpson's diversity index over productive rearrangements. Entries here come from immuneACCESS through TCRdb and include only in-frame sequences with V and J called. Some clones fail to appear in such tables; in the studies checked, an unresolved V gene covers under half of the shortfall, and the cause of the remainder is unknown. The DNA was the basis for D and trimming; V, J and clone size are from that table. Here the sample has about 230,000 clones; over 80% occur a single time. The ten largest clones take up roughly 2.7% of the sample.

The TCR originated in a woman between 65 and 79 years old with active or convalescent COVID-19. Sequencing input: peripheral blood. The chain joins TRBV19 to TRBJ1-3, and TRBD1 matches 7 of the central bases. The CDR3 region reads CASSPTGLWGNTIYF. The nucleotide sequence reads TGTGCCAGTAGCCCGACAGGGCTCTGGGGAAACACCATATATTTT.